Described below is a single TCR beta chain sequence and its context. Its specific antigen is unknown. Per-nucleotide qualities are absent, and no much larger clonotype sits a single base away. This specimen belongs to a study of response to subunit inactivated influenza vaccine (dated by TCRdb to the late 2010s). A note on the overall study: To follow how T cells responded to a trivalent subunit inactivated influenza vaccine, the researchers relied on deep quantitative profiling of the T cell receptor repertoire.

The paper as a whole reports these results and caveats: The authors suggested that each seasonal influenza vaccination may recruit only a limited number of new T cells.

The method was RT-PCR. These reads were obtained on an Illumina HiSeq 2500. TCRdb took the public reads, trimmed them with fastp at Q25, ran MiXCR for clone calling and kept in-frame beta chains. Entries are consolidated by CDR3 protein sequence, retaining the most common genes and DNA. This sample holds hundreds of thousands of distinct CDR3 sequences; 12% to 15% were observed only once. The ten largest clones take up around 7.6% of the sample. CDR1 and CDR2 (SGHRS, YFSETQ) derive from the germline V gene. Trimming removed 1 base from V and 3 bases from J, leaving 14 bases between the germline ends. The CDR3 runs 16 amino acids, cysteine and phenylalanine included. Just the 48-base CDR3 DNA is kept, in frame starting at base 1.

This clonotype originated in a middle-aged man who received an inactivated influenza vaccine. Donor details come from another sample of the same person, matched by shared clones. Recombination connected TRBV5-1 to TRBJ2-1, with TRBD1 perhaps the D gene, on 5 matching bases. The specimen comprised PBMCs from blood, sampled 14 to 15 days before vaccination. The CDR3 region has the sequence CASSLTTVRGYNEQFF. The bases read TGCGCCAGCAGCTTGACGACAGTAAGAGGCTACAATGAGCAGTTCTTC.